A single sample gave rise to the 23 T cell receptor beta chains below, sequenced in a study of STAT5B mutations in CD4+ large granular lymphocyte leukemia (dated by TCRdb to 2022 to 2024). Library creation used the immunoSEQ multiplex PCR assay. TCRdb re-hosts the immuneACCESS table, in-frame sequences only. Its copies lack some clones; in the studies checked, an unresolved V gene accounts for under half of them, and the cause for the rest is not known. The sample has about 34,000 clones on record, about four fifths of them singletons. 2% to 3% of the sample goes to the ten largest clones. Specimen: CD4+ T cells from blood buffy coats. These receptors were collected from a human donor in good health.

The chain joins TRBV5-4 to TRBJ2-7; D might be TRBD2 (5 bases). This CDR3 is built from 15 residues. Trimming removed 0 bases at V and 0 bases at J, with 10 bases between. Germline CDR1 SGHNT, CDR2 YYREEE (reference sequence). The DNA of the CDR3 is TGTGCCAGCAGCTTGGGAGGACGGGGCTCCTACGAGCAGTACTTC. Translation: CASSLGGRGSYEQYF.

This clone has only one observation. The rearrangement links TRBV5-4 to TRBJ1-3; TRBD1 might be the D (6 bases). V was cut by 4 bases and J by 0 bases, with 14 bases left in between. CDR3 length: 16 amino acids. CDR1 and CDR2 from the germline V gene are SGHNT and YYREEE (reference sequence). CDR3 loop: CASSPGQRSSGNTIYF. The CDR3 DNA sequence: TGTGCCAGCAGCCCCGGACAGCGGAGCTCTGGAAACACCATATATTTT.

The CDR3, as DNA: TGTGCCAGCAGCTTGATAGGGAATCGAGATGGCTACACCTTC. Translation gives CASSLIGNRDGYTF. The rearrangement joins TRBV5-8 to TRBJ1-2, with no clear D. CDR1 SGHTS and CDR2 YDEGEE come from the germline V gene. The CDR3 is 14 residues long. Between the trimmed V and J ends, which lost 1 base and 6 bases, there was a span of 13 bases.

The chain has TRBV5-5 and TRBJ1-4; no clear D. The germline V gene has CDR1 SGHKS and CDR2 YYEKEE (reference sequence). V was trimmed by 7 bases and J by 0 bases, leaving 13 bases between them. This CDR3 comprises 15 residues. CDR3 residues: CASLPIPATNEKLFF. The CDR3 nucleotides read TGTGCCAGCCTACCGATTCCAGCAACTAATGAAAAACTGTTTTTT. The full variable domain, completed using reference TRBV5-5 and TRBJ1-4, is DAGVTQSPTHLIKTRGQQVTLRCSPISGHKSVSWYQQVLGQGPQFIFQYYEKEERGRGNFPDRFSARQFPNYSSELNVNALLLGDSALYLCASLPIPATNEKLFFGSGTQLSVL.

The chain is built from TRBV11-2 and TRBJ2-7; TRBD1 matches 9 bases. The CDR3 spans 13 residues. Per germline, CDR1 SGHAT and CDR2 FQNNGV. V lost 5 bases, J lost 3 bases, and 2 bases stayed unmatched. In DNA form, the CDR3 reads TGTGCCAGCAGCCCGGACAGGGGCTACGAGCAGTACTTC. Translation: CASSPDRGYEQYF.

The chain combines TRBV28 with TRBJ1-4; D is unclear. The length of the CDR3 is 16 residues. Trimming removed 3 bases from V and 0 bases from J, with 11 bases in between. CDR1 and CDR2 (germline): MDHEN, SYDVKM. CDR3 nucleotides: TGTGCCAGCAGTTTGGTTAGTCGGGCAACTAATGAAAAACTGTTTTTT. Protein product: CASSLVSRATNEKLFF. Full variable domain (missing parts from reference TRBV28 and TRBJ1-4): DVKVTQSSRYLVKRTGEKVFLECVQDMDHENMFWYRQDPGLGLRLIYFSYDVKMKEKGDIPEGYSVSREKKERFSLILESASTNQTSMYLCASSLVSRATNEKLFFGSGTQLSVL.

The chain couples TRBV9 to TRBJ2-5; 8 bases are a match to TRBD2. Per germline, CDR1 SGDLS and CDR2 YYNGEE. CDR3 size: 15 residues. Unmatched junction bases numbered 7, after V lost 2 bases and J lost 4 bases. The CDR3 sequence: CASSVGAGGAETQYF. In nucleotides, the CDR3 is TGTGCCAGCAGCGTGGGGGCGGGGGGCGCAGAGACCCAGTACTTC.

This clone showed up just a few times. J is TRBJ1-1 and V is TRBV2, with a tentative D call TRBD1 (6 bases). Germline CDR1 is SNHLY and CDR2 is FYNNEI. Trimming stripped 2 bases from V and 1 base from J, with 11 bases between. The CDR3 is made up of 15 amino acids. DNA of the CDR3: TGTGCCAGCAGTGAAAGGGGGATTAGGAACACTGAAGCTTTCTTT. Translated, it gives CASSERGIRNTEAFF.

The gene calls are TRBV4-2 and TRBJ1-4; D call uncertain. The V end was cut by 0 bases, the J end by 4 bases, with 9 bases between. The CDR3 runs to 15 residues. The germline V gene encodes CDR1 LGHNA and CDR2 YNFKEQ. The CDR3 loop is CASSQDWQLNEKLFF. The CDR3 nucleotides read TGTGCCAGCAGCCAAGATTGGCAGCTTAATGAAAAACTGTTTTTT.

The CDR3 protein is CASSLLDRGGEAFF. The CDR3 DNA reads TGTGCCAGCAGTCTCCTGGACCGGGGGGGAGAAGCTTTCTTT. The V gene is TRBV27, the J gene TRBJ1-1; tentative D call: TRBD1 (5 bases). From germline, CDR1 is MNHEY and CDR2 SMNVEV (reference sequence). Deletions cut 5 bases from V and 8 bases from J, with 18 bases between. The CDR3 sequence is 14 residues long.

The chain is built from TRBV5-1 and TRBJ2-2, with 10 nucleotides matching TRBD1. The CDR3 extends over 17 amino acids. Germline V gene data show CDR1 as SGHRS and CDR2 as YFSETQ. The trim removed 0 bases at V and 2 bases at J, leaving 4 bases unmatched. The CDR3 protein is CASSLARDRGNTGELFF. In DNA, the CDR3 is TGCGCCAGCAGCTTGGCCCGGGACAGGGGTAACACCGGGGAGCTGTTTTTT. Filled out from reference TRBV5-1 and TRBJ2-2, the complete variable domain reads KAGVTQTPRYLIKTRGQQVTLSCSPISGHRSVSWYQQTPGQGLQFLFEYFSETQRNKGNFPGRFSGRQFSNSRSEMNVSTLELGDSALYLCASSLARDRGNTGELFFGEGSRLTVL.

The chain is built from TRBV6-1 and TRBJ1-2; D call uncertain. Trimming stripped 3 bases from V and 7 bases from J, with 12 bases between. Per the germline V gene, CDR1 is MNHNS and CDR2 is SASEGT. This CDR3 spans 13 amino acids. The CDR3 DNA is TGTGCCAGCAGTGATTCGGCTAACCGTGGCTACACCTTC. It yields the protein CASSDSANRGYTF.

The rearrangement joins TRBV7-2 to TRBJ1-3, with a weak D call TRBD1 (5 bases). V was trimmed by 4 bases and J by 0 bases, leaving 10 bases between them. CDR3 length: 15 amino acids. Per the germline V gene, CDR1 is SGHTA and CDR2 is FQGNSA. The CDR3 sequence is CASSSRDSSGNTIYF. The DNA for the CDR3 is TGTGCCAGCAGCTCCCGAGACAGCTCTGGAAACACCATATATTTT.

The CDR3 DNA reads TGTGCCAGCAGCCCAGCCGGGACTAGCGGATACGAGCAGTACTTC. It translates to CASSPAGTSGYEQYF. The chain combines TRBV5-4 with TRBJ2-7, with 11 nucleotides matching TRBD2. Germline V CDR1 and CDR2: SGHNT, YYREEE (reference sequence). After removal of 4 bases from V and 4 bases from J, the junction contained 7 bases not matched to a gene. The CDR3 sequence is 15 residues long. Using reference TRBV5-4 and TRBJ2-7 for the parts outside the CDR3, the full variable domain is ETGVTQSPTHLIKTRGQQVTLRCSSQSGHNTVSWYQQALGQGPQFIFQYYREEENGRGNFPPRFSGLQFPNYSSELNVNALELDDSALYLCASSPAGTSGYEQYFGPGTRLTVT.

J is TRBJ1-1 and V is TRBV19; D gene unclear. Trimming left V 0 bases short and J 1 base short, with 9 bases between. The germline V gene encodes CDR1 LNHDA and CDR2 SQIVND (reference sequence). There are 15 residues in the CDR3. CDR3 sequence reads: CASSIDRTRNTEAFF. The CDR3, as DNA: TGTGCCAGTAGTATAGATCGAACCCGGAACACTGAAGCTTTCTTT. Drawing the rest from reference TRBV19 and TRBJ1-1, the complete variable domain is DGGITQSPKYLFRKEGQNVTLSCEQNLNHDAMYWYRQDPGQGLRLIYYSQIVNDFQKGDIAEGYSVSREKKESFPLTVTSAQKNPTAFYLCASSIDRTRNTEAFFGQGTRLTVV.

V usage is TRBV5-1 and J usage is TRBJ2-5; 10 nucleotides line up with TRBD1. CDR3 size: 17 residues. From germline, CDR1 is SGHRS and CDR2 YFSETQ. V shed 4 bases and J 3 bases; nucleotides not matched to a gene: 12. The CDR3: CASSAGDSGQGKETQYF. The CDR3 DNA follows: TGCGCCAGCAGCGCGGGGGACTCGGGACAGGGGAAAGAGACCCAGTACTTC.

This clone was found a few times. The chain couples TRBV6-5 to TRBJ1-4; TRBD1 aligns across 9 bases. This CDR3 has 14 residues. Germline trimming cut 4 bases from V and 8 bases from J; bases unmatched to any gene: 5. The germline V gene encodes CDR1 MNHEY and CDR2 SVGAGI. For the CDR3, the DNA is TGTGCCAGCAGTTCGGACAGGGGCGAGGAAAAACTGTTTTTT. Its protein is CASSSDRGEEKLFF.

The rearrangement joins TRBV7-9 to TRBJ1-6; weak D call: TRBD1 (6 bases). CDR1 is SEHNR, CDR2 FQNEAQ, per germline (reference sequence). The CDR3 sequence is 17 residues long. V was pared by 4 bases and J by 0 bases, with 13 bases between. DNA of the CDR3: TGTGCCAGCAGCTCAAGACAGGCTTCCTCCTATAATTCACCCCTCCACTTT. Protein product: CASSSRQASSYNSPLHF. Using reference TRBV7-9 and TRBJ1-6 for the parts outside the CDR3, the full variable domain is DTGVSQNPRHKITKRGQNVTFRCDPISEHNRLYWYRQTLGQGPEFLTYFQNEAQLEKSRLLSDRFSAERPKGSFSTLEIQRTEQGDSAMYLCASSSRQASSYNSPLHFGNGTRLTVT.

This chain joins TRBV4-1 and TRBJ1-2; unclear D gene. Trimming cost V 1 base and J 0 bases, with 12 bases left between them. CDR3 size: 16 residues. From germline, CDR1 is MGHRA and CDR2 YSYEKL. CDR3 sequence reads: CASSQVGRGSNYGYTF. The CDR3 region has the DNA TGCGCCAGCAGCCAAGTAGGGCGGGGATCTAACTATGGCTACACCTTC.

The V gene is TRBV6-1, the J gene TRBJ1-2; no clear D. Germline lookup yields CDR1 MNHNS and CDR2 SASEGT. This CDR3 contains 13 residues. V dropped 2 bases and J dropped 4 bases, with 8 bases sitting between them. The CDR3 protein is CASSETGPYGYTF. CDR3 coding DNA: TGTGCCAGCAGTGAAACCGGGCCCTATGGCTACACCTTC.

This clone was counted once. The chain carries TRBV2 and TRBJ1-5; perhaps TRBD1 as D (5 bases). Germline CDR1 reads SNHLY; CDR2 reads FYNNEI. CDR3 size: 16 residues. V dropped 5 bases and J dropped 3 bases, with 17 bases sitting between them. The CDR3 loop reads CASSNYLRGNNQPQHF. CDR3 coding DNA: TGTGCCAGCAGTAACTACCTCCGGGGGAACAATCAGCCCCAGCATTTT.

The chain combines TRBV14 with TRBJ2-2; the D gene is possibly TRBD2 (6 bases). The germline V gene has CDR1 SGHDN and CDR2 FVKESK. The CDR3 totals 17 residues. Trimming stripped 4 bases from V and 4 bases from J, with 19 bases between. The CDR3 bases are TGTGCCAGCAGCCTCCATTTATCGGGAGTACCCACCGGGGAGCTGTTTTTT. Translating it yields CASSLHLSGVPTGELFF.

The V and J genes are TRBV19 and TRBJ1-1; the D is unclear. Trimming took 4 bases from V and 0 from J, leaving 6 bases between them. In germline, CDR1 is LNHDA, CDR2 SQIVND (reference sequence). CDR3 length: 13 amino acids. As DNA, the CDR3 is TGTGCCAGTAGTACTGGTGTGAACACTGAAGCTTTCTTT. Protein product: CASSTGVNTEAFF. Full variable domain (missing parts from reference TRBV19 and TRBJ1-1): DGGITQSPKYLFRKEGQNVTLSCEQNLNHDAMYWYRQDPGQGLRLIYYSQIVNDFQKGDIAEGYSVSREKKESFPLTVTSAQKNPTAFYLCASSTGVNTEAFFGQGTRLTVV.